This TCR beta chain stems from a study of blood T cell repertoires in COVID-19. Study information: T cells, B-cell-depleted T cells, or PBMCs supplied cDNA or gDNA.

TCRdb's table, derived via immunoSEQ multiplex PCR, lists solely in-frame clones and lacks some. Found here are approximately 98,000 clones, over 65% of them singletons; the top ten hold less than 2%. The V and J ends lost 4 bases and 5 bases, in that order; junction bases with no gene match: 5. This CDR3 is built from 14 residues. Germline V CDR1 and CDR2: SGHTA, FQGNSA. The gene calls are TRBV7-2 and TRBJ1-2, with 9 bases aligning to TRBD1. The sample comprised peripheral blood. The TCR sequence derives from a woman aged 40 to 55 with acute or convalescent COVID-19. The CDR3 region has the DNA TGTGCCAGCAGCTCCGGACAGGGGAGGTATGGCTACACCTTC. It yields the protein CASSSGQGRYGYTF.